A single sample gave rise to the 9 T cell receptor beta chains below, sequenced in a study of blood T cell repertoires in COVID-19. Only in-frame clones appear in the TCRdb table, and some are missing; sequencing was by immunoSEQ multiplex PCR. The data hold some 130,000 clones, with around 78% observed a single time. The sequenced material came from peripheral blood. The receptors were sampled from a human donor in a cohort sampled during active COVID-19.

The chain couples TRBV19 to TRBJ2-3; 7 bases align to TRBD1. V gave up 5 bases and J gave up 1 base; unmatched junction bases: 0. CDR1 and CDR2 from the germline V gene are LNHDA and SQIVND (reference sequence). The CDR3 is made up of 13 amino acids. The CDR3 reads CASSGTGTDTQYF. CDR3 DNA: TGTGCCAGTAGTGGGACAGGCACAGATACGCAGTATTTT.

Of note for this clone: Other nucleotide sequences from this sample produce the same CDR3. The chain carries TRBV7-9 and TRBJ1-1; perhaps TRBD1 as D (5 bases). The germline V gene has CDR1 SEHNR and CDR2 FQNEAQ (reference sequence). CDR3 length equals 13 residues. V shed 5 bases and J shed 2 bases, with 9 bases lying between them. The CDR3 bases are TGTGCCAGCAGCCAGGGCCCTAACACTGAAGCTTTCTTT. Its translation is CASSQGPNTEAFF.

The chain carries TRBV5-1 and TRBJ1-3; D is unresolved. Deletions cut 0 bases from V and 4 bases from J, with 14 bases between. CDR3 length equals 16 residues. CDR1 is SGHRS and CDR2 is YFSETQ in the germline V gene. CDR3 sequence (DNA): TGCGCCAGCAGCTTGGTACCCGGGTTTGAAGGAAACACCATATATTTT. This translates into CASSLVPGFEGNTIYF. The whole variable domain, remainder taken from reference TRBV5-1 and TRBJ1-3, is KAGVTQTPRYLIKTRGQQVTLSCSPISGHRSVSWYQQTPGQGLQFLFEYFSETQRNKGNFPGRFSGRQFSNSRSEMNVSTLELGDSALYLCASSLVPGFEGNTIYFGEGSWLTVV.

This clone has only one observation. V usage is TRBV6-6 and J usage is TRBJ2-1; 8 positions match TRBD1. V shed 4 bases and J 6 bases; nucleotides not matched to a gene: 8. This CDR3 spans 15 amino acids. Germline values: CDR1 MNHNY, CDR2 SVGAGI (reference sequence). The CDR3 DNA is TGTGCCAGCAGTTTAAGGCAGGGGGCAGGCAATGAGCAGTTCTTC. It translates to CASSLRQGAGNEQFF.

This chain connects TRBV28 to TRBJ2-7; a possible D gene is TRBD2 (6 bases). Deletions cut 4 bases from V and 0 bases from J, with 16 bases between. Per the germline V gene, CDR1 is MDHEN and CDR2 is SYDVKM. The CDR3 sequence is 16 residues long. CDR3: CASSSTGLTLSYEQYF. CDR3 nucleotide sequence: TGTGCCAGCAGTTCTACGGGACTTACCCTCTCCTACGAGCAGTACTTC.

This chain connects TRBV29-1 to TRBJ2-7; TRBD1 aligns across 7 bases. J lost 2 bases, V lost 3 bases, and 4 bases had no gene match. This CDR3 has 13 residues. CDR1 SQVTM and CDR2 ANQGSEA come from the germline V gene. The CDR3 is CSVEITGAYEQYF. CDR3 DNA: TGCAGCGTTGAGATAACAGGGGCCTACGAGCAGTACTTC.

The rearrangement uses TRBV30 and TRBJ1-4, with 10 bases lining up with TRBD1. There are 13 residues in the CDR3. Trimming took 5 bases from V and 8 from J; bases not matched to a gene: 5. From germline, CDR1 is GTSNPN and CDR2 SVGIG (reference sequence). This CDR3 is CAWAGTGAEKLFF. The CDR3, as DNA: TGTGCCTGGGCCGGGACAGGGGCCGAAAAACTGTTTTTT.

The J gene is TRBJ2-3, the V gene TRBV13, with no clear D. Germline-derived CDR1 and CDR2 are PRHDT and FYEKMQ (reference sequence). V dropped 5 bases and J dropped 0 bases, with 3 bases sitting between them. The CDR3 totals 12 residues. In DNA, the CDR3 is TGTGCCAGCAGCCCTAGCACAGATACGCAGTATTTT. It translates to CASSPSTDTQYF. Drawing the rest from reference TRBV13 and TRBJ2-3, the complete variable domain is AAGVIQSPRHLIKEKRETATLKCYPIPRHDTVYWYQQGPGQDPQFLISFYEKMQSDKGSIPDRFSAQQFSDYHSELNMSSLELGDSALYFCASSPSTDTQYFGPGTRLTVL.

This clone was observed a single time. The chain combines TRBV10-3 with TRBJ2-7, with D possibly being TRBD1 (6 bases). V dropped 5 bases and J dropped 2 bases, with 10 bases sitting between them. The CDR3 is 13 residues long. Germline V lookup: CDR1 ENHRY, CDR2 SYGVKD. The CDR3 protein is CAISSRGTYEQYF. The CDR3 DNA reads as TGTGCCATCAGTTCGAGGGGGACCTACGAGCAGTACTTC.